This is a list of T cell receptor beta chains from one sample in a study of technical replicates of blood from a handful of donors. Libraries were prepared by immunoSEQ multiplex PCR; TCRdb keeps only in-frame clonotypes and omits some of them. The table has around 80,000 clones, less than 99% seen once. Sequenced: T cells isolated from PBMCs. The receptors derive from a human donor in good health. Each CDR3 is given without its conserved first and last residue.

cdr3_aa: ASSLGQSEKLF
j_call: TRBJ1-4
v_call: TRBV7-7

cdr3_aa: ASSFSPPQTLYNEQF
j_call: TRBJ2-1
v_call: TRBV11-3

cdr3_aa: ASSLGYSEQF
j_call: TRBJ2-1
v_call: TRBV5-4

cdr3_aa: ASKGTSGSYEQY
j_call: TRBJ2-7
v_call: TRBV7-2

cdr3_aa: ASSEGAGTYEQY
j_call: TRBJ2-7
v_call: TRBV6-1

cdr3_aa: ATSRDGQAVDEQY
j_call: TRBJ2-7
v_call: TRBV15

cdr3_aa: AVSGTAGEQY
j_call: TRBJ2-7
v_call: TRBV6-5

cdr3_aa: ASSLTSGSVDEQF
j_call: TRBJ2-1
v_call: TRBV6-5

cdr3_aa: ASRSTLSQGTQY
j_call: TRBJ2-5
v_call: TRBV28

cdr3_aa: ASSHDRQGWSQEKLF
j_call: TRBJ1-4
v_call: TRBV4-2

cdr3_aa: ASSFGTSGILQTGELF
j_call: TRBJ2-2
v_call: TRBV5-4

cdr3_aa: ASSLRLAGGGSYNEQF
j_call: TRBJ2-1
v_call: TRBV7-2

cdr3_aa: ARTTSPLYEQY
j_call: TRBJ2-7
v_call: TRBV10-1

cdr3_aa: ASSLEAVLNQPQH
j_call: TRBJ1-5
v_call: TRBV4-2